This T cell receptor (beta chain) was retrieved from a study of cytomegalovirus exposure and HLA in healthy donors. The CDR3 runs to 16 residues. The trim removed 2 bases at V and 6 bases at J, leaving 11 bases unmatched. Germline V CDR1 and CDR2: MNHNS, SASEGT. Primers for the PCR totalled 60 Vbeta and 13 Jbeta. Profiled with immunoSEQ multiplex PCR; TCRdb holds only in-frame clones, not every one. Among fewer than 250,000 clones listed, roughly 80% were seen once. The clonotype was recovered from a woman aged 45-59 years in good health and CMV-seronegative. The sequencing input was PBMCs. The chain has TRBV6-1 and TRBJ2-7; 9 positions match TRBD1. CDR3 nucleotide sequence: TGTGCCAGCAGTGAATTGCAAGGGACAGGGATCTTCGAGCAGTACTTC. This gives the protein CASSELQGTGIFEQYF.